One and the same sample provided the 16 T cell receptor beta chains below, sequenced in a study of T cell clonality in common variable immunodeficiency. Generated by immunoSEQ multiplex PCR, the TCRdb table keeps only in-frame clones and is missing some. This sample has about 64,000 clones, each found more than once. The sequenced material came from peripheral blood mononuclear cells. The receptors derive from a person between 18 and 75 years old in good health.

This clone was observed at least ten times. The CDR3 loop reads CSVEDSRSGGNTGELFF. The part of the CDR3 DNA that was read is TGCAGCGTTGAAGATTCGAGGAGCGGGGGGAACACCGGGGAG. V usage is TRBV29-1 and J usage is TRBJ2-2; 8 bases align to TRBD2. The read ends 3 residues early relative to the CDR3; the germline J gene fills the gap. The ends lost 0 bases at V and 1 base at J; junction bases unmatched: 7. Germline lookup yields CDR1 SQVTM and CDR2 ANQGSEA. The CDR3 contains 17 residues.

This clone was picked up many times. The sequenced fragment ends 3 residues before the CDR3 boundary, so the rest is inferred from the germline J gene. The chain is built from TRBV7-8 and TRBJ2-7, with a possible D match to TRBD1 (6 bases). The CDR3 extends over 14 amino acids. V gave up 4 bases and J gave up 5 bases, with 15 bases separating them. CDR1 and CDR2 from the germline V gene are SGHVS and FQNEAQ. The sequenced part of the CDR3 DNA is TGTGCCAGCAGCTCACAGGGTGCTCTCAACGAG. Amino acid sequence: CASSSQGALNE. The entire CDR3 protein is CASSSQGALNEQYF. The full variable domain, in which reference TRBV7-8 and TRBJ2-7 provide the parts outside the CDR3, is GAGVSQSPRYKVAKRGQDVALRCDPISGHVSLFWYQQALGQGPEFLTYFQNEAQLDKSGLPSDRFFAERPEGSVSTLKIQRTQQEDSAVYLCASSSQGALNEQYFGPGTRLTVT.

This clone showed up many times. The read falls 3 residues short of the CDR3 end, and the missing part is taken from the germline J gene. The chain uses TRBV2 and TRBJ2-7; 10 bases agree with TRBD2. The germline V gene has CDR1 SNHLY and CDR2 FYNNEI. V lost 8 bases and J lost 2; bases outside the gene matches: 0. The CDR3 is 12 amino acids. Partial CDR3 DNA: TGTGCCAGCGGGACTAGCGCCTACGAG. Translating it yields CASGTSAYE. The CDR3 in full is CASGTSAYEQYF.

This clone was counted ten times or more. CDR3 loop: CASSEFGQGAGGYEQYF. The sequenced CDR3 bases are TGTGCCAGCAGTGAATTCGGCCAGGGGGCAGGGGGCTACGAG. The J gene is TRBJ2-7, the V gene TRBV6-1, with 8 positions matching TRBD1. The read terminates 3 residues ahead of where the CDR3 ends, so the germline J gene completes it. This CDR3 is built from 17 residues. With 2 bases clipped from V and 3 bases from J, the junction kept 12 bases outside the gene matches. Germline V CDR1 and CDR2: MNHNS, SASEGT.

The DNA read from the CDR3 is TGTGCCAGCAGCTGGACTAGCGGGACCTTCGCCGAG. Its translation is CASSWTSGTFAE. The CDR3 reads in full as CASSWTSGTFAEQYF. The chain links TRBV11-2 to TRBJ2-7; 12 bases match TRBD2. The read stops 3 residues short of the end of the CDR3; the missing end is completed from the germline J gene. The CDR3 covers 15 residues. The trim removed 4 bases at V and 6 bases at J, leaving 7 bases unmatched. CDR1 SGHAT and CDR2 FQNNGV come from the germline V gene.

This clone was observed at least ten times. The covered CDR3 bases are TGCAGTGCTGGACTTCGGGCCTCCCCTCAAGAGACC. Protein: CSAGLRASPQET. The whole CDR3 is CSAGLRASPQETQYF. The V gene is TRBV20-1, the J gene TRBJ2-5; maybe TRBD2 (5 bases). The read terminates 3 residues ahead of where the CDR3 ends, so the germline J gene completes it. V lost 5 bases, J lost 2 bases, and 18 bases lay in between. In germline, CDR1 is DFQATT, CDR2 SNEGSKA (reference sequence). This CDR3 region has 15 residues.

This clone was detected a few times. The read falls 3 residues short of the CDR3 end, and the missing part is taken from the germline J gene. The rearrangement links TRBV20-1 to TRBJ2-7; D perhaps matches TRBD2 (6 bases). Trimming stripped 6 bases from V and 3 bases from J, with 15 bases between. The V gene's germline CDR1 is DFQATT and CDR2 SNEGSKA (reference sequence). The CDR3 has 13 residues. CDR3: CSASGGTDYEQYF. The CDR3 bases that were read are TGCAGTGCCAGTGGGGGGACGGACTACGAG.

This clone has ten or more counts. Read data end 3 residues before the CDR3 end; the end is taken from the germline J gene. The chain joins TRBV19 to TRBJ2-5; D unresolved. The CDR3 spans 13 residues. V gave up 6 bases and J gave up 2 bases, with 10 bases separating them. Looked up from germline, CDR1 is LNHDA and CDR2 is SQIVND (reference sequence). The covered CDR3 bases are TGTGCCAGTAGACAGATCCCACAAGAGACC. This codes for CASRQIPQET. The whole CDR3 sequence reads CASRQIPQETQYF.

This clone came up many times. The read terminates 3 residues ahead of where the CDR3 ends, so the germline J gene completes it. The genes are TRBV2 and TRBJ1-1; perhaps TRBD1 as D (6 bases). This CDR3 comprises 14 residues. CDR1 SNHLY and CDR2 FYNNEI come from the germline V gene. CDR3 DNA (partial): TGTGTCGGGTACAGGGAAGTAATGAACACTGAA. It codes for CVGYREVMNTE. In full, the CDR3 is CVGYREVMNTEAFF.

This clone was detected ten times or more. Coverage ceases 3 residues before the CDR3 finishes, and the germline J gene fills in the end. The chain joins TRBV30 to TRBJ2-2, with D tentatively TRBD1 (7 bases). Germline values: CDR1 GTSNPN, CDR2 SVGIG (reference sequence). Trimming removed 7 bases at V and 6 bases at J, with 18 bases between. The CDR3 is 14 residues long. The CDR3 loop reads CASGGGGPPGELFF. The CDR3 bases that were read are TGTGCCTCCGGAGGGGGCGGACCACCCGGGGAG. Based on the CDR3 plus reference TRBV30 and TRBJ2-2, the full variable domain is SQTIHQWPATLVQPVGSPLSLECTVEGTSNPNLYWYRQAAGRGLQLLFYSVGIGQISSEVPQNLSASRPQDRQFILSSKKLLLSDSGFYLCASGGGGPPGELFFGEGSRLTVL.

This clone has a count of ten or more. The read halts 3 residues ahead of the CDR3 end, with the missing end drawn from the germline J gene. V usage is TRBV18 and J usage is TRBJ2-2; D remains ambiguous. The CDR3 length is 13 residues. CDR1 KGHSH and CDR2 LQKENI come from the germline V gene. V was shortened by 1 base and J by 6 bases, with 6 bases between the two germline ends. The CDR3 sequence is CASSPLGSGELFF. The DNA read from the CDR3 is TGTGCCAGCTCACCACTAGGGTCCGGGGAG.

This clone was counted ten times or more. The CDR3 goes on 3 residues after the read ends, and that part is filled in from the germline J gene. The V and J genes are TRBV29-1 and TRBJ1-1; 9 bases align to TRBD1. This CDR3 spans 11 amino acids. In germline, CDR1 is SQVTM, CDR2 ANQGSEA. CDR3 amino acids: CSVIQGAYAFF. Incomplete CDR3 DNA: TGCAGCGTTATACAGGGGGCTTAC.

This clone occurred many times. The CDR3 end falls 3 residues outside the read, so it is completed with the germline J gene. The chain combines TRBV7-2 with TRBJ1-5; 8 bases fit TRBD1. This CDR3 spans 15 amino acids. The germline gives CDR1 SGHTA, CDR2 FQGNSA. The trim removed 3 bases at V and 0 bases at J, leaving 1 base unmatched. This CDR3 reads CASSLTGDSNQPQHF. CDR3 bases read: TGTGCCAGCAGCTTGACAGGGGATAGCAATCAGCCC.

Ten or more counts support this clone. The DNA ends 3 residues before the CDR3 does, and the rest of the CDR3 is filled in from the germline J gene. The chain employs TRBV9 and TRBJ2-5; TRBD2 agrees at 7 bases. V lost 4 bases, J lost 4 bases, and 4 bases stayed unmatched. The CDR3 spans 13 residues. Germline CDR1 and CDR2: SGDLS and YYNGEE. The CDR3 loop reads CASSPTGGETQYF. The covered CDR3 bases are TGTGCCAGCAGCCCCACGGGGGGAGAGACC.

There are many counts of this clone. The read is 3 residues too short to cover the CDR3 end, so that end is filled in from the germline J gene. This chain joins TRBV19 and TRBJ2-7; 8 nucleotides line up with TRBD2. The CDR3 covers 14 residues. J gave up 5 bases and V 1 base, and 4 bases lay outside the gene matches. Germline-derived CDR1 and CDR2 are LNHDA and SQIVND (reference sequence). The DNA read from the CDR3 is TGTGCCAGTAGTATAGGAGAGCGGGAGAACGAG. Translated: CASSIGERENE. The entire CDR3 protein reads CASSIGERENEQYF.

Only a few counts were recorded for this clone. The CDR3 extends 3 residues past the end of the read, so its final part is completed from the germline J gene. This chain links TRBV5-5 with TRBJ2-7; a possible D gene is TRBD1 (6 bases). The germline CDR1 and CDR2 sequences are SGHKS and YYEKEE (reference sequence). The CDR3 sequence is 14 residues long. V was pared by 4 bases and J by 3 bases, with 14 bases between. The sequenced part of the CDR3 DNA is TGTGCCAGCAGCGCCTGGGACACCAACTACGAG. Amino acid sequence: CASSAWDTNYE. The whole CDR3 region reads CASSAWDTNYEQYF.